This T cell receptor beta chain was sequenced in a study of T cells in localized non-small cell lung cancer. Sequencing was performed with immunoSEQ multiplex PCR; in TCRdb, only in-frame clones are kept and a portion is missing. Of some 2,000 clones in the sample, about 25% are singletons; the top ten hold under 8.5%. V gave up 0 bases and J gave up 6 bases; unmatched junction bases: 5. Germline CDR1 is LNHNV and CDR2 is YYDKDF (reference sequence). The CDR3 runs 15 residues. V usage is TRBV15 and J usage is TRBJ2-4, with 7 bases identical to TRBD1. The receptor was isolated from a woman aged 35 to 70 with stage III lung adenocarcinoma. The input for sequencing was lung tumor tissue, taken before any cancer treatment. CDR3 protein: CATSREGQSRNIQYF. The CDR3 DNA sequence: TGTGCCACCAGCAGAGAGGGACAGTCTAGAAACATTCAGTACTTC.